This T cell receptor beta chain comes out of a study of shared clonotypes between healthy human individuals. Background on the study: Three CD4 naive, three CD4 memory, two CD8 naive and one CD8 memory plate were used per donor.

Naive-designated CD8 cells lacked CD45RO, were positively enriched for CCR7, and omitted terminally differentiated effector memory CD45RA+ cells. Produced via immunoSEQ multiplex PCR; TCRdb's table is partial and in-frame only. Here the sample spans 700,000 to 950,000 clones, around 96% being singletons. Germline-derived CDR1 and CDR2 are MGHRA and YSYEKL. With 4 bases removed from V and 4 bases from J, the gap between germline ends came to 8 bases. The CDR3 runs to 13 residues. Sequenced sample: naive CD8+ T cells sorted from blood. The chain uses TRBV4-1 and TRBJ2-1; D unclear. This clonotype originated in a man aged 25-45 years in good health. The CDR3 DNA is TGCGCCAGCAGCCCCCAGGCATACAATGAGCAGTTCTTC. Encoded protein: CASSPQAYNEQFF.